Following are 24 T cell receptor beta chains from one sample sequenced in a study of blood T cell repertoires in COVID-19. The data were produced by immunoSEQ multiplex PCR, yet TCRdb's version contains in-frame clones alone and is incomplete. This table has some 200,000 clones, about 80% appearing once. Sequenced sample: peripheral blood. These receptors were obtained from a woman in her sixties or seventies with acute or convalescent COVID-19.

The chain uses TRBV6-4 and TRBJ1-4; no definite D call. This CDR3 has 17 residues. V lost 3 bases to trimming and J lost 5 bases, with 19 bases between them. The germline CDR1 and CDR2 sequences are MRHNA and SNTAGT. CDR3 sequence reads: CASSEIQWGDSNEKLFF. The CDR3 DNA reads TGTGCCAGCAGTGAAATCCAATGGGGAGACTCAAATGAAAAACTGTTTTTT.

The V call is TRBV7-9, the J call TRBJ2-3; 7 bases fit TRBD1. There are 14 residues in the CDR3. V lost 3 bases and J lost 4; bases outside the gene matches: 4. The germline V gene has CDR1 SEHNR and CDR2 FQNEAQ (reference sequence). The CDR3: CASSLTGLADTQYF. The CDR3 DNA reads as TGTGCCAGCAGCTTGACAGGGCTCGCAGATACGCAGTATTTT.

This clone was counted once. The chain links TRBV7-9 to TRBJ2-1; TRBD2 might be the D (7 bases). The CDR3 runs 16 residues. CDR1 is SEHNR, CDR2 FQNEAQ, per germline (reference sequence). V lost 6 bases to trimming and J lost 0 bases, with 15 bases between them. As DNA, the CDR3 is TGTGCCAGCAGTCGGACCGGGGGGCTCTCCTACAATGAGCAGTTCTTC. As protein: CASSRTGGLSYNEQFF.

The V gene is TRBV9, the J gene TRBJ1-2, with a possible D match to TRBD1 (5 bases). Trimming stripped 0 bases from V and 0 bases from J, with 12 bases between. Per the germline V gene, CDR1 is SGDLS and CDR2 is YYNGEE. The CDR3 is 16 amino acids. The CDR3 DNA reads TGTGCCAGCAGCGTAGACAGGTCCGGGTCTAACTATGGCTACACCTTC. It specifies CASSVDRSGSNYGYTF. The full variable domain, in which reference TRBV9 and TRBJ1-2 provide the parts outside the CDR3, is DSGVTQTPKHLITATGQRVTLRCSPRSGDLSVYWYQQSLDQGLQFLIQYYNGEERAKGNILERFSAQQFPDLHSELNLSSLELGDSALYFCASSVDRSGSNYGYTFGSGTRLTVV.

The chain uses TRBV28 and TRBJ1-2, with 10 bases that match TRBD1. Germline CDR1 MDHEN, CDR2 SYDVKM. Unmatched junction bases numbered 7, after V lost 8 bases and J lost 7 bases. The length of the CDR3 is 13 residues. DNA for the CDR3: TGTGCCAGCGGGACAGGGGTTCGCTTTGGCTACACCTTC. This gives the protein CASGTGVRFGYTF.

The CDR3 DNA sequence: TGCGCCAGCAGCCAACGAAACAACAGAGATAGCAATCAGCCCCAGCATTTT. Residues: CASSQRNNRDSNQPQHF. The chain has TRBV4-1 and TRBJ1-5; D gene unclear. CDR1 and CDR2 from the germline V gene are MGHRA and YSYEKL. V lost 2 bases and J lost 0, with 14 bases in between. The CDR3 is 17 amino acids.

This chain connects TRBV13 to TRBJ2-7; the match to TRBD1 covers 7 bases. In germline, CDR1 is PRHDT, CDR2 FYEKMQ (reference sequence). J lost 2 bases, V lost 4 bases, and 8 bases had no gene match. The CDR3 extends over 15 amino acids. The CDR3 coding sequence is TGTGCCAGCAGCTCGTCCGAGGACAGGACCTACGAGCAGTACTTC. This encodes CASSSSEDRTYEQYF. The variable domain in full, with the rest retrieved from reference TRBV13 and TRBJ2-7, is AAGVIQSPRHLIKEKRETATLKCYPIPRHDTVYWYQQGPGQDPQFLISFYEKMQSDKGSIPDRFSAQQFSDYHSELNMSSLELGDSALYFCASSSSEDRTYEQYFGPGTRLTVT.

The chain combines TRBV14 with TRBJ2-3; 8 bases match TRBD2. J was trimmed by 3 bases and V by 1 base; bases with no gene match: 3. CDR3 size: 15 residues. The germline gives CDR1 SGHDN, CDR2 FVKESK. The CDR3 here is CASSQVGTSTDTQYF. For the CDR3, the DNA is TGTGCCAGCAGCCAAGTTGGGACTAGTACAGATACGCAGTATTTT.

The chain couples TRBV7-9 to TRBJ2-5; 7 nucleotides align to TRBD2. Germline V CDR1 and CDR2: SEHNR, FQNEAQ (reference sequence). The CDR3 sequence is 18 residues long. After removal of 5 bases from V and 1 base from J, the junction contained 16 bases not matched to a gene. CDR3 loop: CASSRSTSSASGQETQYF. CDR3 DNA: TGTGCCAGCAGCCGGTCAACATCATCAGCTAGCGGCCAAGAGACCCAGTACTTC.

In this sample, this clone turned up once. The V call is TRBV2, the J call TRBJ1-5; 9 nucleotides align to TRBD1. Germline V lookup: CDR1 SNHLY, CDR2 FYNNEI. The CDR3 spans 14 residues. J gave up 6 bases and V 6 bases, and 6 bases lay outside the gene matches. CDR3 protein: CASRAGTGPQPQHF. The CDR3 DNA follows: TGTGCCAGCAGGGCCGGGACAGGGCCTCAGCCCCAGCATTTT. The variable domain in full, completed from reference TRBV2 and TRBJ1-5, reads EPEVTQTPSHQVTQMGQEVILRCVPISNHLYFYWYRQILGQKVEFLVSFYNNEISEKSEIFDDQFSVERPDGSNFTLKIRSTKLEDSAMYFCASRAGTGPQPQHFGDGTRLSIL.

The chain is built from TRBV2 and TRBJ2-1; 8 bases are a match to TRBD2. CDR3 length equals 15 residues. Germline V gives CDR1 SNHLY, CDR2 FYNNEI. V lost 4 bases, J lost 5 bases, and 7 bases stayed unmatched. CDR3 sequence: CASSGLYGGDNEQFF. CDR3 DNA: TGTGCCAGCAGTGGGTTATACGGGGGGGACAATGAGCAGTTCTTC.

The rearrangement uses TRBV10-3 and TRBJ1-6, with D maybe TRBD1 (5 bases). The CDR3 has 14 residues. The germline CDR1 and CDR2 sequences are ENHRY and SYGVKD. V was pared by 5 bases and J by 10 bases, with 15 bases between. CDR3 bases: TGTGCCATCAGTCTCGACAGAGGAGGGTCACCCCTCCACTTT. Translating it yields CAISLDRGGSPLHF.

This chain joins TRBV29-1 and TRBJ2-5; possible D gene TRBD2, 5 bases. The CDR3 consists of 15 residues. The germline V and J ends were trimmed by 3 bases and 2 bases, with 16 bases remaining between them. The germline gives CDR1 SQVTM, CDR2 ANQGSEA. As DNA, the CDR3 is TGCAGCGTTGATGGTGGGAGCGGCCCGCAAGAGACCCAGTACTTC. Its protein product is CSVDGGSGPQETQYF. Full variable domain (remainder filled in from reference TRBV29-1 and TRBJ2-5): SAVISQKPSRDICQRGTSLTIQCQVDSQVTMMFWYRQQPGQSLTLIATANQGSEATYESGFVIDKFPISRPNLTFSTLTVSNMSPEDSSIYLCSVDGGSGPQETQYFGPGTRLLVL.

This chain uses TRBV4-2 with TRBJ1-1; D might be TRBD1 (5 bases). Germline V gene lookup returns CDR1 LGHNA and CDR2 YNFKEQ. The CDR3 has 16 residues. V shed 0 bases and J shed 5 bases, with 16 bases lying between them. The CDR3 is CASSQDLRGGRTEAFF. The DNA of the CDR3 is TGTGCCAGCAGCCAAGATCTTCGGGGGGGAAGGACTGAAGCTTTCTTT.

In the case of this clone: Other DNA sequences in the sample encode the same CDR3. J is TRBJ1-1 and V is TRBV7-9; 7 nucleotides agree with TRBD1. Germline lookup yields CDR1 SEHNR and CDR2 FQNEAQ (reference sequence). CDR3 size: 13 residues. J was trimmed by 4 bases and V by 2 bases; bases with no gene match: 1. The CDR3 sequence is CASSLQGGTEAFF. DNA of the CDR3: TGTGCCAGCAGCTTACAGGGGGGCACTGAAGCTTTCTTT.

V usage is TRBV29-1 and J usage is TRBJ2-2, with TRBD1 as a possible D gene (6 bases). Trimming took off 0 bases at V and 2 bases at J, with 13 bases between the two ends. CDR1 is SQVTM, CDR2 ANQGSEA, per germline. The CDR3 has 16 residues. The CDR3 sequence is CSVEDPDRLNTGELFF. CDR3 DNA sequence: TGCAGCGTTGAAGACCCAGACAGGCTCAACACCGGGGAGCTGTTTTTT.

This rearrangement joins TRBV3-1 (or the pseudogene TRBV3-2) to TRBJ1-4; TRBD1 is a possible D gene (5 bases). V was pared by 4 bases and J by 3 bases, with 12 bases between. This CDR3 is built from 15 residues. Germline V gene lookup returns CDR1 LGHDT and CDR2 YNNKEL (reference sequence). The CDR3: CASSRGGTSNEKLFF. Here the CDR3 DNA reads TGTGCCAGCAGCCGAGGCGGGACGTCTAATGAAAAACTGTTTTTT.

Comments on this clone: A read error may produce the germline difference seen at one junction end. This rearrangement joins TRBV12-5 to TRBJ1-2; 8 nucleotides line up with TRBD1. The V gene's germline CDR1 is LGHNT and CDR2 FRNRAP. The CDR3 has 12 residues. The CDR3 DNA reads as TGTGCTAGTGGTTTGGTAGGGACAGGTCCCCTCTTC. As protein: CASGLVGTGPLF.

This rearrangement joins TRBV9 to TRBJ1-4; D remains ambiguous. CDR3 size: 15 residues. CDR1 and CDR2 (germline): SGDLS, YYNGEE. Trimming took 0 bases from V and 5 from J, leaving 11 bases between them. CDR3: CASSVGLQTNEKLFF. As DNA, the CDR3 is TGTGCCAGCAGCGTAGGGTTACAGACAAATGAAAAACTGTTTTTT.

About this clone: Sequence at one end of the junction differs from germline and may be a read error. The chain recombines TRBV2 with TRBJ2-3; D is ambiguous. Per germline, CDR1 SNHLY and CDR2 FYNNEI. The length of the CDR3 is 14 residues. This CDR3 reads CASSILSSIDTQYF. DNA of the CDR3: TGTGCCAGCAGCATATTGAGTAGCATAGATACGCAGTATTTT.

CDR3 sequence (DNA): TGTGCCAGCTCACCACGGACAGGATCCTCTGGAAACACCATATATTTT. Amino acid sequence: CASSPRTGSSGNTIYF. The genes are TRBV18 and TRBJ1-3; 7 nucleotides match TRBD1. Germline CDR1 KGHSH, CDR2 LQKENI. Trimming removed 1 base from V and 0 bases from J; junction bases left unmatched: 3. The CDR3 runs 16 residues.

V is TRBV3-1 (or the pseudogene TRBV3-2) and J is TRBJ1-1, with unresolved D. The V end lost 2 bases, the J end lost 5 bases, and 18 bases lay between the germline ends. Germline assignment: CDR1 LGHDT and CDR2 YNNKEL (reference sequence). The CDR3 runs to 16 residues. The CDR3 protein is CASSQSGSGIATEAFF. DNA of the CDR3: TGTGCCAGCAGCCAATCCGGGTCGGGGATTGCAACTGAAGCTTTCTTT.

J is TRBJ1-5 and V is TRBV6-5; the D gene is possibly TRBD1 (6 bases). This CDR3 is built from 14 residues. Between the trimmed V and J ends, which lost 6 bases and 3 bases, there was a span of 12 bases. Germline V lookup: CDR1 MNHEY, CDR2 SVGAGI. This CDR3 reads CASRIDRNNQPQHF. The DNA of the CDR3 is TGTGCCAGCAGGATAGACAGGAACAATCAGCCCCAGCATTTT.

The genes are TRBV7-3 and TRBJ2-2, with TRBD1 matching 10 bases. CDR1 is SGHTA and CDR2 is FQGTGA in the germline V gene. The V gene end was trimmed by 5 bases and the J gene end by 4 bases; junction bases not matched to a gene: 4. The CDR3 is 15 residues long. For the CDR3, the DNA is TGTGCCAGCAGCCCCGGACAGGGGGGCACCGGGGAGCTGTTTTTT. This translates into CASSPGQGGTGELFF.